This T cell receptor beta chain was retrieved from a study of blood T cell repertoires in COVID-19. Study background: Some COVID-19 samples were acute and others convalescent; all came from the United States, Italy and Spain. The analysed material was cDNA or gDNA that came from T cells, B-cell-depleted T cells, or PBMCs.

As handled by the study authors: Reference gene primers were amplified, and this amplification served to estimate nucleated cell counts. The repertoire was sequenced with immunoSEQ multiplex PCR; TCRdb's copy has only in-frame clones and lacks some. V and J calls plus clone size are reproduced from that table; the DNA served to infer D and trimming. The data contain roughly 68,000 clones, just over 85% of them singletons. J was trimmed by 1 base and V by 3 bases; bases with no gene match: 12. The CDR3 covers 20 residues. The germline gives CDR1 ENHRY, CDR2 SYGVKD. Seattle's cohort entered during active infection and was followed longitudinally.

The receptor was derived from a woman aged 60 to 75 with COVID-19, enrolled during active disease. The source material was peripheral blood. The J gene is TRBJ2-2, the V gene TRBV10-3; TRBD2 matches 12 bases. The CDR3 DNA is TGTGCCATCAGTGATATCGGTAGGGGGACTAGCGGGCGGAACACCGGGGAGCTGTTTTTT. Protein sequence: CAISDIGRGTSGRNTGELFF.